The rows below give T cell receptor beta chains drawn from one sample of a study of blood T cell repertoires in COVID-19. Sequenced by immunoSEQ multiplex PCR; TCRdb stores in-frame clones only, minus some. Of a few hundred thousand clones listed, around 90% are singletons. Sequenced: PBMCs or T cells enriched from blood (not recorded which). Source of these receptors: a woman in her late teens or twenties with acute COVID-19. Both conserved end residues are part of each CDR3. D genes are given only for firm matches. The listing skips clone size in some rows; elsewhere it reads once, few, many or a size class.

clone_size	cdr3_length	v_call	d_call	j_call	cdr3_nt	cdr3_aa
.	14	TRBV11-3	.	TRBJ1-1	TGTGCCAGCAGCTTGAGGGCCATGAACACTGAAGCTTTCTTT	CASSLRAMNTEAFF
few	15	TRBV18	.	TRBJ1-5	TGTGCCAGCTCACCACAGGACATCCCCAGGGGTGCCCAGCATTTT	CASSPQDIPRGAQHF
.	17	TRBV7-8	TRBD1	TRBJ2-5	TGTGCCAGCAGCTTAGTGCCGATAGGACAGGGCATGGAGACCCAGTACTTC	CASSLVPIGQGMETQYF
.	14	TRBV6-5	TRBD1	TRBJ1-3	TGTGCCAGCAGTTACGTGGCGGGACAGGGAGAGGCATATTTT	CASSYVAGQGEAYF
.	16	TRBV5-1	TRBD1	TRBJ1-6	TGCGCCAGCAGCTCTGGAGACAGGGCGAACTATTCACCCCTCCACTTT	CASSSGDRANYSPLHF
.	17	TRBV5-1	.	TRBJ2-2	TGCGCCAGCAGCTTGTACCGGGACTCCGAGAACACCGGGGAGCTGTTTTTT	CASSLYRDSENTGELFF
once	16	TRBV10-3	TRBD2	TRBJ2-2	TGTGCCATCAGCCCTAGCGGGAGTATTAACACCGGGGAGCTGTTTTTT	CAISPSGSINTGELFF
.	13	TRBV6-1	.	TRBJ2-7	TGTGCCAGCAGTCCCACCAGGGCCTACGAGCAGTACTTC	CASSPTRAYEQYF
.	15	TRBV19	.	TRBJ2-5	TGTGCCAGTAGTAGCCGGGGGGCTAGCGGTGAGACCCAGTACTTC	CASSSRGASGETQYF
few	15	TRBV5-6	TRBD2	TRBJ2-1	TGTGCCAGCAGCCAGGGACTAGCGGGAGTCAATGAGCAGTTCTTC	CASSQGLAGVNEQFF
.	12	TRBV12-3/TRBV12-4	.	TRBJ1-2	TGTGCCAGCAGTTTGTCCCAGAATGGCTACACCTTC	CASSLSQNGYTF
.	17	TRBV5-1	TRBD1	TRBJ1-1	TGCGCCAGCAGCCTGGGGAACCTCGACAGGGGATGGTCTGAAGCTTTCTTT	CASSLGNLDRGWSEAFF